The present T cell receptor beta chain was sequenced within a study of cytomegalovirus exposure and HLA in healthy donors. V dropped 4 bases and J dropped 6 bases, with 7 bases sitting between them. Germline V gene sequence: CDR1 SGDLS, CDR2 YYNGEE. CDR3 length equals 12 residues. Primers for the PCR totalled 60 Vbeta and 13 Jbeta. The assay was immunoSEQ multiplex PCR, and TCRdb's table has in-frame clones only and misses some. This sample has around 140,000 clones; roughly 76% occur once, and the top ten carry around 1.7%. This receptor was identified in a female donor in good health and CMV-seronegative. The sample consisted of PBMCs. The genes are TRBV9 and TRBJ2-2; D is undetermined. The CDR3 nucleotides are TGTGCCAGCAGCACTTACGCCGGGGAGCTGTTTTTT. Translated: CASSTYAGELFF.